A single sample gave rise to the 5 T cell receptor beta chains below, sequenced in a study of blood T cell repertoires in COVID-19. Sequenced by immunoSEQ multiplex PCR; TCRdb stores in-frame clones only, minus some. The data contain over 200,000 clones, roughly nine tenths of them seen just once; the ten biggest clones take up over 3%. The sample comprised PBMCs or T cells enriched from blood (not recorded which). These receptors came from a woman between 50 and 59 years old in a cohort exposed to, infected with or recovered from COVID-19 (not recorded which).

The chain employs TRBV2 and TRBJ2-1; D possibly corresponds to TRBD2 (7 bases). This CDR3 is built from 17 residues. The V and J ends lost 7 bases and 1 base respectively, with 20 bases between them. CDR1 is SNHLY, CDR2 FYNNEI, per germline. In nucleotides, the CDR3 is TGTGCCAGCACCGAATGGGGGGGGGCTGCTTCCTACAATGAGCAGTTCTTC. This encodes CASTEWGGAASYNEQFF.

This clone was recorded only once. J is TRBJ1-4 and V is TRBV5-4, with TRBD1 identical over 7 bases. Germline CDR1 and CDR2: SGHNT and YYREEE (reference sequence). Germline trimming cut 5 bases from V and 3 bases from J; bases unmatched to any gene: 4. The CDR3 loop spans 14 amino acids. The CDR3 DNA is TGTGCCAGCAGTTTAGACAGGGCTAATGAAAAACTGTTTTTT. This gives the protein CASSLDRANEKLFF. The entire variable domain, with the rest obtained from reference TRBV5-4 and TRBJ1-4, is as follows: ETGVTQSPTHLIKTRGQQVTLRCSSQSGHNTVSWYQQALGQGPQFIFQYYREEENGRGNFPPRFSGLQFPNYSSELNVNALELDDSALYLCASSLDRANEKLFFGSGTQLSVL.

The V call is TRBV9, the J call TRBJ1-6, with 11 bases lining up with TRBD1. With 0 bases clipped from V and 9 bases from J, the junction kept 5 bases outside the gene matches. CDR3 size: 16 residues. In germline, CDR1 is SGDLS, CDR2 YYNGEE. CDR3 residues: CASSVGTGGSGSPLHF. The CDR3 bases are TGTGCCAGCAGCGTAGGGACAGGGGGCTCGGGTTCACCCCTCCACTTT. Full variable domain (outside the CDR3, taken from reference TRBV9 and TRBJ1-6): DSGVTQTPKHLITATGQRVTLRCSPRSGDLSVYWYQQSLDQGLQFLIQYYNGEERAKGNILERFSAQQFPDLHSELNLSSLELGDSALYFCASSVGTGGSGSPLHFGNGTRLTVT.

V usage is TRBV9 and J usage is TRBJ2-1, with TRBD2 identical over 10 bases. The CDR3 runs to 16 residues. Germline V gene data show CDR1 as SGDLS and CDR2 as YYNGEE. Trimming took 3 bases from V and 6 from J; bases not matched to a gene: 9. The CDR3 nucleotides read TGTGCCAGCAGCGCGCGGAGCGGGGGGGCTTTCAATGAGCAGTTCTTC. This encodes CASSARSGGAFNEQFF.

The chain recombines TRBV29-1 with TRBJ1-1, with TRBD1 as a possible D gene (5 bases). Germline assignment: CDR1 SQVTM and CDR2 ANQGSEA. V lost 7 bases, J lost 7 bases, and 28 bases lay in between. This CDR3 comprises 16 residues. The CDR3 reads CSAVGKRQTPTGEAFF. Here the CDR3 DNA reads TGCAGCGCTGTGGGAAAGAGACAGACCCCTACGGGTGAAGCTTTCTTT.